This T cell receptor beta chain was observed in a study of blood T cell repertoires in COVID-19. Across the study: There were acute and convalescent COVID-19 samples, and they came from the United States, Italy and Spain. The cDNA or gDNA used as material had been derived from T cells, B-cell-depleted T cells, or PBMCs.

The germline V gene has CDR1 KGHSH and CDR2 LQKENI. Trimming pared 0 bases from V and 4 bases from J, leaving 12 bases between. The CDR3 is made up of 15 amino acids. As handled by the study authors: It was from reference gene primer amplification that nucleated cell counts were estimated. Measured with immunoSEQ multiplex PCR; TCRdb has only the in-frame clones, and not every one. The DNA was the basis for D and trimming; V, J and clone size are from that table. The sample holds 100,000 to 150,000 clones; 79% are singletons and the top ten take 37%. V is TRBV18 and J is TRBJ1-1; unclear D gene. The source of this sequence is a man aged 35-49 years with active or convalescent COVID-19. The sample comprised peripheral blood. CDR3: CASSPPNGEGTEAFF. As DNA, the CDR3 is TGTGCCAGCTCACCACCGAATGGCGAGGGCACTGAAGCTTTCTTT.